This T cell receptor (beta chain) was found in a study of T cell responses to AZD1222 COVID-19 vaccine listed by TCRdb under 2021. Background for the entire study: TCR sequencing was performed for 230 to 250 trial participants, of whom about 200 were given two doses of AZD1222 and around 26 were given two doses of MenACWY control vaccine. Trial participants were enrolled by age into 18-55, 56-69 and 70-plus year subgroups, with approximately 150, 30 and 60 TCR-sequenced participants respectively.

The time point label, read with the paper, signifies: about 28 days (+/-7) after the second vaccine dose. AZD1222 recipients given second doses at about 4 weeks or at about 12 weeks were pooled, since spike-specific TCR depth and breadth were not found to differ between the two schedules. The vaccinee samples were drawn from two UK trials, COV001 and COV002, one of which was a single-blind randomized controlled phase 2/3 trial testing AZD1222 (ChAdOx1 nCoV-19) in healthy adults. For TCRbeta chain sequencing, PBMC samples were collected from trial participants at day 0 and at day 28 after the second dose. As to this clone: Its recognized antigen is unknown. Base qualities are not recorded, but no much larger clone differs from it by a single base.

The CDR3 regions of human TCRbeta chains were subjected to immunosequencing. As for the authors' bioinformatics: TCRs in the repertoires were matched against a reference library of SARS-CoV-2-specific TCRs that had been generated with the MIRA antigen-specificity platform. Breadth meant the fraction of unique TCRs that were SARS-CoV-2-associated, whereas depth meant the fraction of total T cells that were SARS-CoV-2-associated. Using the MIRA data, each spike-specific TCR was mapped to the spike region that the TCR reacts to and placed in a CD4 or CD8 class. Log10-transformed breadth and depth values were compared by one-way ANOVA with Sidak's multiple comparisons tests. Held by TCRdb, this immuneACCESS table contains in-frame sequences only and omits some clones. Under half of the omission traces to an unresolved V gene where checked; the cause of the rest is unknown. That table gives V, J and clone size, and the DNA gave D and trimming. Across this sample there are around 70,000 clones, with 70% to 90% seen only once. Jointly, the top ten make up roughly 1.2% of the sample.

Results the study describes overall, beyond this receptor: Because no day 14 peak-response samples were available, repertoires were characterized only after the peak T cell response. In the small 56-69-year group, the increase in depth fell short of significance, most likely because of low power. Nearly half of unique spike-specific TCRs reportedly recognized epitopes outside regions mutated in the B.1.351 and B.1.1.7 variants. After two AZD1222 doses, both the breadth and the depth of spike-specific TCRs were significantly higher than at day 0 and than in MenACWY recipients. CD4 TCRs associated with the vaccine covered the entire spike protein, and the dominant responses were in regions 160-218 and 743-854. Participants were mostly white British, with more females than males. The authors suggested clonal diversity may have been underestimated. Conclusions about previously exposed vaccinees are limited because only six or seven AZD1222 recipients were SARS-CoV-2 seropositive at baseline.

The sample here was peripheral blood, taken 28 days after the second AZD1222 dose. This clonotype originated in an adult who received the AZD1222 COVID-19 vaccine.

The CDR3 reads CASTLRGGFGNTEAFF. The sequenced DNA: TGTGCCAGCACCCTAAGGGGGGGTTTTGGGAACACTGAAGCTTTCTTT. The sequence is built from TRBV7-2 and TRBJ1-1, with a weak D call of TRBD1 (6 bases match). The CDR3, cysteine through phenylalanine, is 16 amino acids long. The kept DNA is CDR3 alone, 48 bases in frame from the first base. Between the V and J ends, shortened by 7 bases and 1 base respectively, the junction contains 19 bases. The germline V gene specifies SGHTA as CDR1 and FQGNSA as CDR2.